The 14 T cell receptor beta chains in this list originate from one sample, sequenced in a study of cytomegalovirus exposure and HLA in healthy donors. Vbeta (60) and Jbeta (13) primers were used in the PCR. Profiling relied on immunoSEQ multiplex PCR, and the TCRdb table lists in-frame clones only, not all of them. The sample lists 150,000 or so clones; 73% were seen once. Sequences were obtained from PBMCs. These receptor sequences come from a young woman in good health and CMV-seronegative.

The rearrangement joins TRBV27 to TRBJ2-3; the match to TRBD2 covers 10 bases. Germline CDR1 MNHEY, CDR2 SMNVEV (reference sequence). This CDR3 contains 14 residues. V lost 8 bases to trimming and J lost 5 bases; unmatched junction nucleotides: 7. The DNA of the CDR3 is TGTGCCAGCCTCAGCGGGGGGGCGTTAGATACGCAGTATTTT. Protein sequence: CASLSGGALDTQYF.

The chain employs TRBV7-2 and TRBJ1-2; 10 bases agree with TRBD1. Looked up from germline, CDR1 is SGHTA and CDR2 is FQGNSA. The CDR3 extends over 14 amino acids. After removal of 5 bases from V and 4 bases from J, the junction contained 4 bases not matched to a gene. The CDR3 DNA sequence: TGTGCCAGCAGCCTAGGGGACAGGGGCTATGGCTACACCTTC. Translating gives CASSLGDRGYGYTF.

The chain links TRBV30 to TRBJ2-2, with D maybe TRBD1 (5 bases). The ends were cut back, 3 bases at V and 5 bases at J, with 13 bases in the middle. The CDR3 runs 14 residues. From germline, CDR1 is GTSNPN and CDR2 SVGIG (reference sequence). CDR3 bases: TGTGCCTGGAGAGGGCAGGGCGGTACCGGGGAGCTGTTTTTT. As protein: CAWRGQGGTGELFF.

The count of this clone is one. The CDR3 here is CASSPDRGNQPQHF. The CDR3 DNA reads as TGTGCCAGCAGCCCTGACAGGGGCAATCAGCCCCAGCATTTT. The chain recombines TRBV28 with TRBJ1-5; 7 nucleotides match TRBD1. This CDR3 contains 14 residues. The germline gives CDR1 MDHEN, CDR2 SYDVKM. J lost 2 bases, V lost 6 bases, and 4 bases had no gene match.

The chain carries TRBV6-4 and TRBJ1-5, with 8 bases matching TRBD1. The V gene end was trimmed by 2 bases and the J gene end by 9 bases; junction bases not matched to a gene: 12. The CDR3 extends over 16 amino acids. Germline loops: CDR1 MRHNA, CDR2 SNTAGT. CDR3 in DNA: TGTGCCAGCAGTGACGTCCTAGGGACAGGTCTACCGCCCCAGCATTTT. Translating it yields CASSDVLGTGLPPQHF.

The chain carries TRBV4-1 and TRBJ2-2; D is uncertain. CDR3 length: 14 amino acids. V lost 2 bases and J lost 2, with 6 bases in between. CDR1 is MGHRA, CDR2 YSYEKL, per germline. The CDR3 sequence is CASSQPLNTGELFF. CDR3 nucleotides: TGCGCCAGCAGCCAACCCCTAAACACCGGGGAGCTGTTTTTT.

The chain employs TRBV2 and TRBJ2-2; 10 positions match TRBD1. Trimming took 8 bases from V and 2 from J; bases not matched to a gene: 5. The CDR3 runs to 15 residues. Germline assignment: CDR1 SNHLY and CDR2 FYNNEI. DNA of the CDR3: TGTGCCAGCTTAGGGACAGGGGTCAACACCGGGGAGCTGTTTTTT. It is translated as CASLGTGVNTGELFF.

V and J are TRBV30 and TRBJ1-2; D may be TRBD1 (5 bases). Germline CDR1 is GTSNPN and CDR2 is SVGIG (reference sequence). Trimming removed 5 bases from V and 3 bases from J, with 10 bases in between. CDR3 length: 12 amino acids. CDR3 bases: TGTGCCTGGGATGGGACTTACTATGGCTACACCTTC. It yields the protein CAWDGTYYGYTF.

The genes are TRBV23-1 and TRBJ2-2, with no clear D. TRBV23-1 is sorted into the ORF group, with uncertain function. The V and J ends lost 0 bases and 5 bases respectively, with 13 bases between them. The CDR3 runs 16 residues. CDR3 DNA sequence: TGCGCCAGCAGTCAATCCCCCTCCGGAGATACCGGGGAGCTGTTTTTT. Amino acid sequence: CASSQSPSGDTGELFF.

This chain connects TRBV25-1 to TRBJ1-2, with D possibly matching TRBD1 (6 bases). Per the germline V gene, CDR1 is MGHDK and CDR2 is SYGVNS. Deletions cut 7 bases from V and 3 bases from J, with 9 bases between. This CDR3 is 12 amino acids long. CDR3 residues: CASTGQHYGYTF. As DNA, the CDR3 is TGTGCCAGCACCGGACAGCACTATGGCTACACCTTC.

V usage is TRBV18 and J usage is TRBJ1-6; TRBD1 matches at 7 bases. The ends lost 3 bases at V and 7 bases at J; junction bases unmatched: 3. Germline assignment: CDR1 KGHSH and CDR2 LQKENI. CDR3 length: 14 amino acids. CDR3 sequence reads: CASSPDRENSPLHF. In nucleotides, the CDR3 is TGTGCCAGCTCACCCGACAGGGAGAATTCACCCCTCCACTTT.

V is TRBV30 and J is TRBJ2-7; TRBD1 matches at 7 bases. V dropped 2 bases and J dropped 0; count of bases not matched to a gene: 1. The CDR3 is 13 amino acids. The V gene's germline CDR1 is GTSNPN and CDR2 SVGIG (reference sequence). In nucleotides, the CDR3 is TGTGCCTGGAGTAGGACAGGCTCCTACGAGCAGTACGTC. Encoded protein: CAWSRTGSYEQYV.

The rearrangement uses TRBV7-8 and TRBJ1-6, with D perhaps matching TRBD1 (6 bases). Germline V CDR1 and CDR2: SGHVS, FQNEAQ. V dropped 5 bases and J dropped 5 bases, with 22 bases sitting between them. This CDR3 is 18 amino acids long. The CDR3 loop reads CASSPLGPPGGNNSPLHF. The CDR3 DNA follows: TGTGCCAGCAGCCCCCTGGGGCCTCCGGGGGGCAATAATTCACCCCTCCACTTT.

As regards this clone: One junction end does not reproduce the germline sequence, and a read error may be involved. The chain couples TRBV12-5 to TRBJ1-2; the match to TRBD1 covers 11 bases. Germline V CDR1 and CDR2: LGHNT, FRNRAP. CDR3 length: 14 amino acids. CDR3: CASGLDRGLYGYTF. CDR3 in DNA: TGTGCTAGTGGGTTGGACAGGGGGCTTTATGGCTACACCTTC.